This record concerns one T cell receptor (beta chain) sequence. Its target is not known. This sample was included in a study of T cells in Graves' hyperthyroidism and ophthalmopathy. Study observations and caveats: From stable hyperthyroidism, ophthalmopathy was set apart by a 13 V-J model. The model's output predicted ophthalmopathy at a median of around 7 months prior to onset.

Patients aged 18 to 65 had newly diagnosed hyperthyroidism that had lasted under 2 months. This CDR3 has 15 residues. V shed 1 base, J shed 6 bases, and the junction held 8 bases outside the gene matches. Germline assignment: CDR1 SEHNR and CDR2 FQNEAQ (reference sequence). Amplification yielded TCR beta CDR3 regions, with RNA transcripts as the source. The HTBI primer set served for first-round RT-PCR of the TCR CDR3. TCRdb re-analysed the multiplex PCR reads in MiXCR, keeping a single row per CDR3 protein. This table holds around 580,000 distinct CDR3 sequences, around 17% found once. The chain combines TRBV7-9 with TRBJ2-7; 8 bases fit TRBD2. This clonotype originated in a woman under 30 with Graves' hyperthyroidism. The sample was blood. As DNA, the CDR3 is TGTGCCAGCAGCTTAGGGCGGGAGGCCATCCTCGAGCAGTACTTC. This gives the protein CASSLGREAILEQYF.